The 27 T cell receptor beta chains reported below all come from one sample, sequenced in a study of blood T cell repertoires in COVID-19 (dated by TCRdb to about 2020). The library was made by the immunoSEQ multiplex PCR assay. Imported from immuneACCESS, the table was reduced by TCRdb to in-frame sequences with V and J called. These copies leave out some clones; in studies compared against another copy, an unresolved V gene accounts for under half, and the cause of the remainder is not known. The sample profile shows about 170,000 clones; approximately 87% of them were found once. Together, the top ten hold approximately 10% of the sample. Sequences were obtained from peripheral blood. The receptor set was obtained from a woman aged 55-70 years with COVID-19, enrolled during active disease.

The V call is TRBV5-4, the J call TRBJ2-7; the D is unclear. The germline V gene encodes CDR1 SGHNT and CDR2 YYREEE (reference sequence). V lost 4 bases, J lost 1 base, and 12 bases lay in between. The CDR3 has 14 residues. Written as DNA, the CDR3 is TGTGCCAGCAGCCACGTCACGGTATCCTACGAGCAGTACTTC. Protein: CASSHVTVSYEQYF.

The rearrangement links TRBV12-5 to TRBJ1-1; D not resolved. The CDR3 runs 14 residues. Germline values: CDR1 LGHNT, CDR2 FRNRAP. The V and J ends lost 0 bases and 5 bases respectively, with 10 bases between them. The CDR3 region has the DNA TGTGCTAGTGGTTTGGTAACGGGATGGACTGAAGCTTTCTTT. It encodes CASGLVTGWTEAFF.

The gene calls are TRBV4-1 and TRBJ2-3, with D tentatively TRBD1 (6 bases). Germline V CDR1 and CDR2: MGHRA, YSYEKL. Trimming pared 2 bases from V and 0 bases from J, leaving 12 bases between. CDR3 length equals 16 residues. The CDR3 region is CASSQPRGGSTDTQYF. The CDR3, as DNA: TGCGCCAGCAGCCAACCCAGGGGCGGTAGCACAGATACGCAGTATTTT.

This clone was seen just once. This chain joins TRBV11-1 and TRBJ2-3, with no clear D. Germline V gene sequence: CDR1 SGHAT, CDR2 FQDESV (reference sequence). V lost 3 bases and J lost 1, with 5 bases in between. The CDR3 has 13 residues. CDR3: CASSFPGTDTQYF. CDR3 nucleotides: TGTGCCAGCAGCTTCCCCGGCACAGATACGCAGTATTTT. Full variable domain (rest looked up from reference TRBV11-1 and TRBJ2-3): EAEVAQSPRYKITEKSQAVAFWCDPISGHATLYWYRQILGQGPELLVQFQDESVVDDSQLPKDRFSAERLKGVDSTLKIQPAELGDSAMYLCASSFPGTDTQYFGPGTRLTVL.

The chain employs TRBV12-3 or TRBV12-4 and TRBJ1-2; D is unresolved. CDR3 size: 10 residues. V gave up 8 bases and J gave up 6 bases, with 7 bases separating them. The CDR3 region is CASGRHGYTF. The CDR3 DNA follows: TGTGCCAGCGGGAGACATGGCTACACCTTC.

CDR3 in amino acids: CASTQGVYGYTF. CDR3 sequence (DNA): TGTGCCAGCACCCAGGGGGTCTATGGCTACACCTTC. The rearrangement joins TRBV9 to TRBJ1-2; 7 positions match TRBD1. This CDR3 is built from 12 residues. Losses at the gene ends were 6 bases for V and 4 bases for J; bases not matched to a gene: 3. CDR1 SGDLS and CDR2 YYNGEE come from the germline V gene.

The rearrangement uses TRBV5-5 and TRBJ2-7, with unresolved D. Per germline, CDR1 SGHKS and CDR2 YYEKEE (reference sequence). V was clipped by 2 bases and J by 2 bases, with 17 bases between them. The length of the CDR3 is 16 residues. In nucleotides, the CDR3 is TGTGCCAGCAGCTTCGGTTTTGTGGGCGACGCCTACGAGCAGTACTTC. It translates to CASSFGFVGDAYEQYF.

The chain carries TRBV24-1 and TRBJ2-7; D unresolved. The CDR3 is made up of 13 amino acids. Germline CDR1 reads KGHDR; CDR2 reads SFDVKD. Trimming took off 3 bases at V and 1 base at J, with 6 bases between the two ends. CDR3 coding DNA: TGTGCCACCAGTGATGCGGCGTCCTACGAGCAGTACTTC. It yields the protein CATSDAASYEQYF.

The chain carries TRBV27 and TRBJ2-3, with 12 nucleotides matching TRBD2. Unmatched junction bases numbered 3, after V lost 5 bases and J lost 3 bases. CDR1 and CDR2 (germline): MNHEY, SMNVEV (reference sequence). The CDR3 spans 15 residues. CDR3: CASSATSGRTDTQYF. DNA of the CDR3: TGTGCCAGCAGTGCCACTAGCGGGAGGACAGATACGCAGTATTTT.

The rearrangement links TRBV29-1 to TRBJ1-1, with a tentative D call TRBD1 (5 bases). The CDR3 runs to 14 residues. V was trimmed by 3 bases and J by 5 bases, leaving 16 bases between them. Looked up from germline, CDR1 is SQVTM and CDR2 is ANQGSEA. Here the CDR3 reads CSVDRRGFRTEAFF. In DNA, the CDR3 is TGCAGCGTTGACCGTCGGGGGTTTCGGACTGAAGCTTTCTTT. The full variable domain, completed using reference TRBV29-1 and TRBJ1-1, is SAVISQKPSRDICQRGTSLTIQCQVDSQVTMMFWYRQQPGQSLTLIATANQGSEATYESGFVIDKFPISRPNLTFSTLTVSNMSPEDSSIYLCSVDRRGFRTEAFFGQGTRLTVV.

This clone was picked up one time. The chain couples TRBV7-9 to TRBJ1-1; possible D gene TRBD1, 5 bases. This CDR3 contains 16 residues. V was trimmed by 1 base and J by 5 bases, leaving 17 bases between them. The germline gives CDR1 SEHNR, CDR2 FQNEAQ (reference sequence). CDR3 in amino acids: CASSLGVGRGWTEAFF. Here the CDR3 DNA reads TGTGCCAGCAGCTTAGGGGTTGGGAGGGGATGGACTGAAGCTTTCTTT.

In DNA form, the CDR3 reads TGTGCCAGCAGTTCCCCTAGCGGGACCTCAGATACGCAGTATTTT. Residues: CASSSPSGTSDTQYF. The gene calls are TRBV27 and TRBJ2-3, with 9 bases aligning to TRBD2. This CDR3 contains 15 residues. Trimming cost V 4 bases and J 4 bases; bases outside gene matches: 6. Per the germline V gene, CDR1 is MNHEY and CDR2 is SMNVEV (reference sequence).

This clone was detected only once. The gene calls are TRBV7-8 and TRBJ2-7; 9 positions match TRBD1. The V and J ends lost 6 bases and 6 bases, in that order; junction bases with no gene match: 6. The germline CDR1 and CDR2 sequences are SGHVS and FQNEAQ. CDR3 length equals 13 residues. CDR3 in DNA: TGTGCCAGCAGGACAGGGGGGATCGGCGAGCAGTACTTC. It translates to CASRTGGIGEQYF.

V gene TRBV11-2 combines with J gene TRBJ2-7; D is ambiguous. The CDR3 is 14 amino acids. The V gene's germline CDR1 is SGHAT and CDR2 FQNNGV. Trimming shortened V by 5 bases and J by 9 bases, and 20 bases separated the two germline ends. The CDR3 loop reads CASSPGGGTVGQYF. The CDR3 region has the DNA TGTGCCAGCAGCCCTGGCGGTGGTACTGTCGGGCAGTACTTC.

This chain uses TRBV25-1 with TRBJ1-2; D possibly corresponds to TRBD1 (5 bases). CDR3 length: 12 residues. With 7 bases removed from V and 4 bases from J, the gap between germline ends came to 10 bases. Germline lookup yields CDR1 MGHDK and CDR2 SYGVNS. The CDR3 loop is CASTGDGYGYTF. The CDR3 DNA is TGTGCCAGCACGGGGGACGGCTATGGCTACACCTTC.

V and J are TRBV9 and TRBJ1-2; the match to TRBD1 covers 8 bases. The V and J ends lost 0 bases and 0 bases, in that order; junction bases with no gene match: 4. The CDR3 has 16 amino acids. Per the germline V gene, CDR1 is SGDLS and CDR2 is YYNGEE. In DNA form, the CDR3 reads TGTGCCAGCAGCGTAGGCCCGGGACAGGCTAACTATGGCTACACCTTC. Its translation: CASSVGPGQANYGYTF.

The CDR3 region has the DNA TGTGCCAGCAGCTTAGAAGGCTTAACGGGGAGCTACGAGCAGTACTTC. Translating gives CASSLEGLTGSYEQYF. V gene TRBV7-2 combines with J gene TRBJ2-7; perhaps TRBD2 as D (5 bases). The CDR3 covers 16 residues. CDR1 is SGHTA and CDR2 is FQGNSA in the germline V gene. V was trimmed by 1 base and J by 3 bases, leaving 16 bases between them.

The V and J genes are TRBV10-1 and TRBJ2-1, with TRBD2 identical over 14 bases. Trimming took 4 bases from V and 9 from J; bases not matched to a gene: 5. Germline values: CDR1 WNHNN, CDR2 SYGVQD (reference sequence). The CDR3 sequence is 15 residues long. CDR3: CASSATSGRAGEQFF. The CDR3 bases are TGCGCCAGCAGTGCGACTAGCGGGAGGGCGGGTGAGCAGTTCTTC.

The V call is TRBV7-2, the J call TRBJ2-2; 10 nucleotides line up with TRBD2. V was pared by 6 bases and J by 2 bases, with 6 bases of the junction left unmatched. The CDR3 runs 16 residues. Germline-derived CDR1 and CDR2 are SGHTA and FQGNSA. Written as DNA, the CDR3 is TGTGCCAGCAGAAGCAGCGGGAGGGCCAACACCGGGGAGCTGTTTTTT. Translated, it gives CASRSSGRANTGELFF.

This clone was counted a few times. V usage is TRBV11-3 and J usage is TRBJ1-2; D perhaps matches TRBD1 (5 bases). This CDR3 contains 12 residues. The germline V gene encodes CDR1 SGHNT and CDR2 YENEEA. Trimming removed 4 bases at V and 6 bases at J, with 9 bases between. For the CDR3, the DNA is TGTGCCAGCAGCTCGGGGGGGAATGGCTACACCTTC. Protein: CASSSGGNGYTF. Together with reference TRBV11-3 and TRBJ1-2, the CDR3 gives the full variable domain: EAGVVQSPRYKIIEKKQPVAFWCNPISGHNTLYWYLQNLGQGPELLIRYENEEAVDDSQLPKDRFSAERLKGVDSTLKIQPAELGDSAVYLCASSSGGNGYTFGSGTRLTVV.

J is TRBJ1-1 and V is TRBV24-1; TRBD1 aligns across 8 bases. The V gene's germline CDR1 is KGHDR and CDR2 SFDVKD. This CDR3 contains 16 residues. V lost 2 bases, J lost 6 bases, and 10 bases stayed unmatched. The CDR3 region is CATSDSRTGRRAEAFF. For the CDR3, the DNA is TGTGCCACCAGTGATTCCCGGACAGGGCGGAGGGCTGAAGCTTTCTTT.

In this sample, this clone turned up a few times. This rearrangement joins TRBV4-2 to TRBJ1-1; 7 bases fit TRBD1. After removal of 1 base from V and 4 bases from J, the junction contained 6 bases not matched to a gene. Germline-derived CDR1 and CDR2 are LGHNA and YNFKEQ. There are 15 residues in the CDR3. CDR3 DNA sequence: TGTGCCAGCAGCCAAGGTGAACAGGGGCGCACTGAAGCTTTCTTT. Its protein is CASSQGEQGRTEAFF.

The CDR3 bases are TGTGCCAGTACCGCGGGGGCCACCGGGGAGCTGTTTTTT. It is translated as CASTAGATGELFF. V gene TRBV19 combines with J gene TRBJ2-2; D possibly corresponds to TRBD2 (7 bases). Germline V CDR1 and CDR2: LNHDA, SQIVND (reference sequence). The V gene lost 7 bases and the J gene lost 4 bases, with 10 bases spanning the gap. The CDR3 runs to 13 residues.

Points on this clone: Mismatch with germline at one junction end may stem from a read error. This rearrangement joins TRBV19 to TRBJ1-2; D remains unclear. The CDR3 consists of 13 residues. Germline assignment: CDR1 LNHDA and CDR2 SQIVND (reference sequence). CDR3 sequence (DNA): TGTGCCAGTAGTGTAGAGAATCCTAGGGGCTACACCTTC. Translation: CASSVENPRGYTF.

CDR3 bases: TGTGCCAGCAGCCACGGGACTCGCGAGACCCAGTACTTC. Residues: CASSHGTRETQYF. This chain links TRBV7-2 with TRBJ2-5; perhaps TRBD2 as D (6 bases). The CDR3 totals 13 residues. Per the germline V gene, CDR1 is SGHTA and CDR2 is FQGNSA. With 5 bases removed from V and 5 bases from J, the gap between germline ends came to 12 bases.

This clone was counted a few times. The V gene is TRBV3-1 (or the pseudogene TRBV3-2), the J gene TRBJ1-3; D gene unclear. Germline lookup yields CDR1 LGHDT and CDR2 YNNKEL (reference sequence). The CDR3 is 15 amino acids. V shed 1 base and J shed 6 bases, with 13 bases lying between them. CDR3 in DNA: TGTGCCAGCAGCCAAGTGGCTCGCTCGCCAAACACCATATATTTT. Amino acid sequence: CASSQVARSPNTIYF.

The chain is built from TRBV3-1 (or the pseudogene TRBV3-2) and TRBJ2-4, with unresolved D. Germline CDR1 and CDR2: LGHDT and YNNKEL (reference sequence). V lost 8 bases and J lost 7, with 9 bases in between. The CDR3 has 11 amino acids. The CDR3 reads CASRLENIQYF. CDR3 in DNA: TGTGCCAGCCGGCTGGAGAACATTCAGTACTTC.